This T cell receptor beta chain was recorded in a study of T cell repertoires in cytomegalovirus infection. Between the trimmed V and J ends, which lost 4 bases and 5 bases, there was a span of 15 bases. From germline, CDR1 is MDHEN and CDR2 SYDVKM. This CDR3 comprises 15 residues. TCRdb used MiXCR to reprocess the reads, holding one entry per CDR3 protein. The data hold about 920,000 distinct CDR3 sequences, with around 29% observed a single time. This clonotype has just a few counts. What it recognizes is unknown. This sequence joins TRBV28 and TRBJ1-5; TRBD1 might be the D (5 bases). Material: cultured CD8+ T cells from PBMCs, obtained from culture after CMV antigen stimulation. This receptor was obtained from a human donor in good health (CMV status not recorded). Some clones in this sample may be carry-over from other donors' samples. The CDR3 DNA reads TGTGCCAGCAGTTCAGGGCTTAGAGGGTATCAGCCCCAGCATTTT. This sequence encodes CASSSGLRGYQPQHF.